The rows below give T cell receptor beta chains drawn from one sample of a study of T cell responses to AZD1222 COVID-19 vaccine. Sequencing was performed with immunoSEQ multiplex PCR; in TCRdb, only in-frame clones are kept and a portion is missing. The repertoire consists of fewer than 130,000 clones, with about 95% occurring once and the leading ten covering approximately 2.9%. This specimen consisted of peripheral blood, obtained 28 days after the second AZD1222 dose. The receptors shown here come from an adult who received the AZD1222 COVID-19 vaccine. Both conserved end residues are part of each CDR3. A D gene is named only where the DNA matches it firmly. A clone size is listed for some rows: how often the clone was seen (once, few, many), or a class if it is expanded.

clone_size j_call v_call d_call cdr3_nt cdr3_aa
once TRBJ2-1 TRBV29-1 - TGCGGGGGCAAGGACTCCTACAATGAGCAGTTCTTC CGGKDSYNEQFF
once TRBJ1-1 TRBV6-5 - TGTGCCAGCAGGCCGGGTTGGCAGGGTGAAGCTTTCTTT CASRPGWQGEAFF
- TRBJ2-4 TRBV6-5 - TGTGCCAGCAGTTACTCGATTTGGGGGGCCAAAAACATTCAGTACTTC CASSYSIWGAKNIQYF
- TRBJ1-1 TRBV19 - TGTGCCACCAAAGTAGGGATTGTGGGGTCGAACACTGAAGCTTTCTTT CATKVGIVGSNTEAFF
- TRBJ2-1 TRBV2 TRBD1 TGTGCCAGCAGCACCCAATGGACAGGGGGCCTGAGTGAGCAGTTCTTC CASSTQWTGGLSEQFF
- TRBJ1-2 TRBV19 - TGTGCCAGTAACATCGGCGGCGGGGCCCGTTATGGCTACACCTTC CASNIGGGARYGYTF
- TRBJ1-2 TRBV11-2 - TGTGCCAGCAGCTTAGGGAGAGGGGCAGGCCGGGGCGGAGATTATGGCTACACCTTC CASSLGRGAGRGGDYGYTF
- TRBJ1-2 TRBV6-5 - TGTGCCAGCAGTCAAAACAGGGAAGGAGGCTACACCTTC CASSQNREGGYTF
- TRBJ1-1 TRBV19 - TGTGCCAGTAGTAGGACGGTTAACACTGAAGCTTTCTTT CASSRTVNTEAFF
- TRBJ1-2 TRBV3-1/TRBV3-2 - TGTGCCAGCAGCCAAGCCATCGACAGGACCTCAAGGGCTAACTATGGCTACACCTTC CASSQAIDRTSRANYGYTF
once TRBJ2-3 TRBV11-2 TRBD1 TGTGCCAGCAGCTTAGTGCCGGGACAGGGCACAGATACGCAGTATTTT CASSLVPGQGTDTQYF
- TRBJ1-1 TRBV19 - TGTGCCAGTAGTATTGCAGGGAGGGAAACTGAAGCTTTCTTT CASSIAGRETEAFF
- TRBJ1-5 TRBV27 - TGTGCCAGCAGTTTAAACAGGGTTAATCAGCCCCAGCATTTT CASSLNRVNQPQHF
- TRBJ2-2 TRBV7-2 TRBD1 TGTGCCAGCAGGGCGACAGGGGACACCGGGGAGCTGTTTTTT CASRATGDTGELFF
- TRBJ2-2 TRBV6-1 TRBD1 TGTGCCAGCAAGACGCCGGGACAGCGCACCGGGGAGCTGTTTTTT CASKTPGQRTGELFF
- TRBJ1-1 TRBV5-1 TRBD1 TGCGCCAGCAGCTGGACGACAGGGTACACTGAAGCTTTCTTT CASSWTTGYTEAFF
- TRBJ2-5 TRBV11-2 TRBD1 TGTGCCAGCAGCTACAGGGGAGAGACCCAGTACTTC CASSYRGETQYF
- TRBJ1-2 TRBV5-4 - TGTGCCAGCTCGACAAAGGGTGGGATTTTGGGTGGCTACACCTTC CASSTKGGILGGYTF
- TRBJ1-1 TRBV5-8 - TGTGCCAGCAGCTTGACTAGGGGGTTGTGGACTGAAGCTTTCTTT CASSLTRGLWTEAFF
- TRBJ2-2 TRBV5-1 - TGCGCCAGCAGCTTGGGACTGGGCACCGGGGAGCTGTTTTTT CASSLGLGTGELFF
- TRBJ1-1 TRBV11-1 TRBD1 TGTGCCAGCAGCCTGGGACAGTCGAACACTGAAGCTTTCTTT CASSLGQSNTEAFF
once TRBJ2-3 TRBV6-1 - TGTGCCAGCAGTGAACACGCGGGGGCCGCAAGCACAGATACGCAGTATTTT CASSEHAGAASTDTQYF
once TRBJ1-2 TRBV29-1 - TGCAGCGTTCAGTGGGGCTATGGCTACACCTTC CSVQWGYGYTF
- TRBJ2-7 TRBV27 - TGTGCCAGCAGTCTTCAGGGAACCTACGAGCAGTACTTC CASSLQGTYEQYF
few TRBJ2-7 TRBV6-6 TRBD2 TGTGCCAGCAGCGCCACCCTAGCGGGCTCCTACGAGCAGTACTTC CASSATLAGSYEQYF
- TRBJ2-2 TRBV5-1 - TGCGCCAGCAGCTTGGGGGACTTAAACACCGGGGAGCTGTTTTTT CASSLGDLNTGELFF
- TRBJ2-3 TRBV9 - TGTGCCAGCAGCGTAGGGGTAGCGGACCTCACAGATACGCAGTATTTT CASSVGVADLTDTQYF
once TRBJ2-7 TRBV29-1 - TGCAGCGCTGCGCACACCTACGAGCAGTACTTC CSAAHTYEQYF
- TRBJ1-1 TRBV7-9 - TGTGCCAGCAGCTTCCCGGGAACTGAAGCTTTCTTT CASSFPGTEAFF
- TRBJ2-6 TRBV27 - TGTGCCAGCAGGGGGATGGGAGCAGGGGCCAACGTCCTGACTTTC CASRGMGAGANVLTF
few TRBJ2-3 TRBV6-5 TRBD1 TGTGCCAGCAGCGAGACAGGGGGGGGATCACATACGCAGTATTTT CASSETGGGSHTQYF
- TRBJ1-5 TRBV18 - TGTGCCAGCTCACCACGGGACAATTATCAGCCCCAGCATTTT CASSPRDNYQPQHF
- TRBJ1-4 TRBV7-6 - TGTGGTAGCCGAAGGGGTAGTAATGAAAAACTGTTTTTT CGSRRGSNEKLFF
- TRBJ1-2 TRBV6-4 TRBD1 TGTGCCAGCAGTGACTTACCGGGACAGGGGGACCCGGGAAATGGCTACACCTTC CASSDLPGQGDPGNGYTF
- TRBJ1-1 TRBV11-2 - TGTGCCAGCAGCTTAGGTACTGAAGCTTTCTTT CASSLGTEAFF
- TRBJ1-3 TRBV5-1 - TGCGCCAGCAGCTTAGGGCTGAATCCATCTGGAAACACCATATATTTT CASSLGLNPSGNTIYF
- TRBJ2-7 TRBV27 TRBD1 TGTGCCAGCAGTTTATCTTGGGACAGGGGTCACGAGCAGTACTTC CASSLSWDRGHEQYF
- TRBJ1-1 TRBV10-3 - TGTGCCATCAGCGTCTCATCGAGGAACACTGAAGCTTTCTTT CAISVSSRNTEAFF
- TRBJ1-5 TRBV11-2 - TGTGCCAGCAGCTTAGATCAGGGAAGCAATCAGCCCCAGCATTTT CASSLDQGSNQPQHF
- TRBJ1-5 TRBV20-1 - TGCAGTGCTAGTGACGCCGCCTATAGCAATCAGCCCCAGCATTTT CSASDAAYSNQPQHF
- TRBJ1-3 TRBV7-6 - TGTGCCAGCAGCTTGCAAACAGGGTTGGGAAACACCATATATTTT CASSLQTGLGNTIYF
- TRBJ2-7 TRBV7-2 - TGTGCCAGCAGCTTTGGGCGGATTGCCTACGAGCAGTACTTC CASSFGRIAYEQYF
- TRBJ2-7 TRBV7-8 - TGTGCCAGCAGCCCAGCAGGCTCCTACGAGCAGTACTTC CASSPAGSYEQYF
few TRBJ2-1 TRBV6-2/TRBV6-3 - TGTGCCAGCAGTTACGTGGCGAATGAGCAGTTCTTC CASSYVANEQFF
- TRBJ2-7 TRBV7-2 TRBD1 TGTGCCAGCAGCTTGGGACAGGGTGGGTCCTACGAGCAGTACTTC CASSLGQGGSYEQYF
once TRBJ2-1 TRBV25-1 - TGTGCCAGCAGTGAACCCCTCCATGAGCAGTTCTTC CASSEPLHEQFF
- TRBJ1-4 TRBV7-9 - TGTGCCAGCAGCCCCCCTGGTGAAAAACTGTTTTTT CASSPPGEKLFF
- TRBJ1-3 TRBV9 - TGTGCCAGCAGCGTGAGAGGGGTACCCTCTGGAAACACCATATATTTT CASSVRGVPSGNTIYF
- TRBJ1-1 TRBV19 - TGTGCCAGTAGACCCTGGGGGGAGATAGAAGCTTTCTTT CASRPWGEIEAFF
- TRBJ2-1 TRBV9 TRBD2 TGTGCCAGCAGCGTCAGACCGGGACTAGCGGGGGAGAGCTACAATGAGCAGTTCTTC CASSVRPGLAGESYNEQFF